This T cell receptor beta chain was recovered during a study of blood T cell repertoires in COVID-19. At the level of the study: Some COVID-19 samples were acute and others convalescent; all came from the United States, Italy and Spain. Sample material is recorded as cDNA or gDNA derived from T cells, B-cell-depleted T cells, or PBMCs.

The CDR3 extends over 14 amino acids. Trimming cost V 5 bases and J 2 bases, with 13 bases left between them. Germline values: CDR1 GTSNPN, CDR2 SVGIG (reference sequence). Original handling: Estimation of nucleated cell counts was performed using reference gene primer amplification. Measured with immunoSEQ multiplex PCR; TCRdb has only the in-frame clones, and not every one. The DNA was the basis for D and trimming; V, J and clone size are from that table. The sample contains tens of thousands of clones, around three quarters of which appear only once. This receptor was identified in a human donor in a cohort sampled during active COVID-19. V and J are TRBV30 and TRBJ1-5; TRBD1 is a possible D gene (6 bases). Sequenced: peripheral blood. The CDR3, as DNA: TGTGCCTGGGGACAGCCGGGGGGCAATCAGCCCCAGCATTTT. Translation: CAWGQPGGNQPQHF.